This TCR beta chain was captured in a study of prognosis after radiotherapy for stage I lung cancer (dated by TCRdb to about 2021). Notes on the research overall: Roughly 20 stage I NSCLC patients were enrolled in Nanjing, China, between 2018 and January 2019. Some 15 patients presented with newly diagnosed primary stage I lung tumors, and a few carried oligometastatic NSCLC following surgical resection of the primary tumor. All patients were regarded as medically inoperable, because of comorbidities in about a dozen patients and refusal of surgery in several patients. The cohort included approximately 13 men and more than 5 women, with a median age of around 70 years and a range of roughly 53 to 90 years. Squamous cell carcinoma histology was identified in roughly 7 patients, and adenocarcinoma histology was identified in twelve patients. SBRT was delivered in 3 to 5 fractions with a biologically effective dose of at least 100 Gy, and image-guided IMRT or VMAT was used for delivery. Concurrent therapy was not administered to any patient alongside SBRT. Four of the 19 patients developed distant metastases after SBRT, at a median of around seven months; the other 15 showed no significant progression. The study profiled peripheral blood TCR beta repertoires from stage I NSCLC patients before and after stereotactic body radiotherapy and related them to distant failure. The study sequenced 38 blood samples from about 19 patients, one before and one after SBRT per patient.

Broader findings and caveats from the paper: Tumor specificity of expanded TCR clones was not determined. Post-SBRT Shannon entropy and its change from baseline were lower in patients who developed distant metastases; baseline Shannon entropy was not associated with metastases. Differences in TRBV and TRBJ usage frequencies by metastasis status were reportedly observed in two V genes at baseline and in several V and two J genes after SBRT. The study was limited by the small cohort and short follow-up, and independent validation of the study findings is required. No adjustment for multiple comparisons was applied to any of the reported P values. After SBRT, the count of unique TCR clones dropped from a median of approximately 10,000 beforehand to roughly 6,800 afterward (Wilcoxon paired P=0.011).

The TCR beta CDR3 region was amplified from genomic DNA by two rounds of multiplex PCR. In the first round of PCR, primers specific to each TRBV and TRBJ gene were used, and the primer sequences are filed in Chinese patent CN105087789A. Universal primers were used in the second round of PCR. The Roche High Pure PCR Template Preparation Kit was used to extract genomic DNA from frozen PBMCs. Paired-end sequencing with 151 bp reads was performed on the libraries using an Illumina HiSeq 3000. Turning to the authors' computational methods: CutAdapt was used to discard raw reads that did not contain the multiplex PCR primer sequences. Using PEAR, the high-quality paired reads were merged into contigs. By aligning each contig to reference sequences, MiXCR assigned the TRB V, D and J gene segments to that contig. CDR3 sequences were clustered by base quality and sequence similarity to remove sequencing errors. Diversity was measured as Shannon entropy normalized by the natural log of productive TCR sequence number. Clonality was defined as one minus Shannon entropy divided by the natural log of the number of unique clonotypes. The Youden index of ROC curves was used to select progression-free survival cut-offs for repertoire metrics, and analyses were performed in R 3.5.3. TCRdb reworked the public reads: Q25 trimming with fastp, MiXCR clone assembly, productive beta chains retained. For every CDR3 protein sequence, its rows merge into one entry that carries the most common genes and DNA. V and J calls and clone size were set by TCRdb, not the authors. Here the sample has some 15,000 distinct CDR3 sequences; approximately 30% occur a single time. The ten top clones hold 10% to 11% of the sample.

Sequences MDHEN (CDR1) and SYDVKM (CDR2) are obtained from the germline V gene. Reading from cysteine to phenylalanine, the CDR3 counts 15 amino acids. CDR3 DNA only is kept here, 45 bases in frame from base 1. A remark on this clonotype: Its antigen remains unidentified. One junction end disagrees with the germline gene, perhaps due to a read error.

All patients had node-negative disease on CT and PET/CT, and none had a history of other malignancies or had previously received chemotherapy or radiotherapy. About 6 milliliters of peripheral venous blood were drawn into EDTA tubes at each of two time points. PBMCs were isolated by Ficoll-Paque Plus density-gradient centrifugation. Right after collection, samples were placed at -80 degrees C and kept there until analysis. Material: PBMCs, obtained before or after stereotactic body radiation therapy (not recorded which). Rearrangement joined TRBV28 to TRBJ2-1; the central 11 bases match TRBD2. This sequence originates from a donor aged 50 or older with non-small cell lung cancer. The CDR3 reads CASSPTSGGYNERFF. At the DNA level, the sequence is TGTGCCAGCAGTCCTACTAGCGGGGGCTACAATGAGCGGTTCTTC. The full variable domain, completed from the reference TRBV28 and TRBJ2-1 proteins outside the CDR3, reads DVKVTQSSRYLVKRTGEKVFLECVQDMDHENMFWYRQDPGLGLRLIYFSYDVKMKEKGDIPEGYSVSREKKERFSLILESASTNQTSMYLCASSPTSGGYNERFFGPGTRLTVL.